The next 32 T cell receptor beta chains were all read from a single sample in a study of STAT5B mutations in CD4+ large granular lymphocyte leukemia. Profiling relied on immunoSEQ multiplex PCR, and the TCRdb table lists in-frame clones only, not all of them. The sample lists roughly 30,000 clones, 70% to 90% seen once, with approximately 3.2% in the top ten. The sequenced sample was CD4+ T cells from blood buffy coats. Receptor source: a human donor in good health.

The rearrangement uses TRBV7-9 and TRBJ2-7; the D is unclear. This CDR3 contains 12 residues. The V gene's germline CDR1 is SEHNR and CDR2 FQNEAQ (reference sequence). V was clipped by 4 bases and J by 4 bases, with 8 bases between them. The CDR3 region is CASSSSLYEQYF. The CDR3 bases are TGTGCCAGCAGCTCCTCCCTGTACGAGCAGTACTTC.

The CDR3 sequence: CASSRDFQETQYF. The CDR3 nucleotides read TGTGCCAGCAGCCGGGACTTTCAAGAGACCCAGTACTTC. The rearrangement links TRBV21-1 to TRBJ2-5; the table names TRBD2, a call not compared with the DNA. TRBV21-1 is deemed a pseudogene. This CDR3 contains 13 residues.

V and J are TRBV19 and TRBJ2-3; possibly TRBD2 for D (5 bases). CDR1 and CDR2 (germline): LNHDA, SQIVND (reference sequence). V lost 5 bases and J 0 bases, leaving 12 bases between the germline ends. CDR3 length: 15 amino acids. CDR3 amino acids: CASSAQQRSTDTQYF. CDR3 DNA: TGTGCCAGTAGTGCCCAACAGCGGAGCACAGATACGCAGTATTTT.

This chain joins TRBV6-1 and TRBJ1-2, with TRBD1 matching over 7 bases. V trimming: 6 bases; J trimming: 4 bases; junction bases outside the gene matches: 11. Germline CDR1 reads MNHNS; CDR2 reads SASEGT. This CDR3 is 15 amino acids long. The CDR3 reads CASRPPGQLVYGYTF. The CDR3 nucleotides read TGTGCCAGCAGACCTCCGGGACAGCTAGTCTATGGCTACACCTTC.

There are a few counts of this clone. The sample carries other DNA sequences with the same CDR3. The V gene is TRBV9, the J gene TRBJ1-2; D uncertain. The CDR3 is 14 amino acids. Germline loops: CDR1 SGDLS, CDR2 YYNGEE. Trimming stripped 3 bases from V and 4 bases from J, with 13 bases between. CDR3 in DNA: TGTGCCAGCAGCGCCAATGCTGTAGGCTATGGCTACACCTTC. This gives the protein CASSANAVGYGYTF.

This chain connects TRBV9 to TRBJ2-3; 14 nucleotides align to TRBD2. J gave up 4 bases and V 4 bases, and 8 bases lay outside the gene matches. The CDR3 extends over 17 amino acids. CDR1 and CDR2 from the germline V gene are SGDLS and YYNGEE. The CDR3 loop reads CASSLGTSGSISDTQYF. As DNA, the CDR3 is TGTGCCAGCAGCCTTGGGACTAGCGGGAGTATCTCAGATACGCAGTATTTT.

This sequence joins TRBV10-3 and TRBJ2-7; tentatively, D is TRBD2 (5 bases). This CDR3 has 14 amino acids. The germline V gene encodes CDR1 ENHRY and CDR2 SYGVKD. Trimming cost V 4 bases and J 2 bases, with 12 bases left between them. Here the CDR3 DNA reads TGTGCCATCAGTGCACGGGGAGAAGCCTACGAGCAGTACTTC. It specifies CAISARGEAYEQYF.

The rearrangement uses TRBV15 and TRBJ2-4; perhaps D is TRBD1 or TRBD2 (5 bases each). V lost 0 bases and J 5 bases, leaving 11 bases between the germline ends. Germline lookup yields CDR1 LNHNV and CDR2 YYDKDF (reference sequence). This CDR3 contains 15 residues. The CDR3 sequence is CATSRDVRGENIQYF. CDR3 coding DNA: TGTGCCACCAGCAGAGATGTCCGGGGCGAAAACATTCAGTACTTC.

The chain is built from TRBV6-1 and TRBJ2-5; no firm D call. CDR3 size: 14 residues. Germline V CDR1 and CDR2: MNHNS, SASEGT. V was clipped by 2 bases and J by 4 bases, with 11 bases between them. The CDR3 DNA reads as TGTGCCAGCAGTGAACCAGGTATGGGAGAGACCCAGTACTTC. It translates to CASSEPGMGETQYF.

This sequence joins TRBV7-2 and TRBJ2-1, with D maybe TRBD1 (6 bases). This CDR3 is 16 amino acids long. V was clipped by 7 bases and J by 4 bases, with 20 bases between them. Germline assignment: CDR1 SGHTA and CDR2 FQGNSA. CDR3 protein: CASTRRVGARYNEQFF. CDR3 nucleotide sequence: TGTGCCAGCACCCGTCGGGTGGGGGCGCGGTACAATGAGCAGTTCTTC.

The rearrangement uses TRBV25-1 and TRBJ2-1; unclear D gene. Germline loops: CDR1 MGHDK, CDR2 SYGVNS. The germline V and J ends were trimmed by 4 bases and 6 bases, with 7 bases remaining between them. This CDR3 spans 12 amino acids. The CDR3 nucleotides read TGTGCCAGCAGTGGCCACCCCAATGAGCAGTTCTTC. It translates to CASSGHPNEQFF.

V gene TRBV10-2 combines with J gene TRBJ2-2, with D perhaps TRBD1 (6 bases). Trimming pared 9 bases from V and 7 bases from J, leaving 12 bases between. The CDR3 consists of 12 residues. Germline V gene sequence: CDR1 WSHSY, CDR2 SAAADI. The CDR3 sequence is CASETGRGELFF. The CDR3 bases are TGCGCCAGTGAAACAGGGCGCGGGGAGCTGTTTTTT.

The J gene is TRBJ1-5, the V gene TRBV19; D possibly corresponds to TRBD1 (6 bases). In germline, CDR1 is LNHDA, CDR2 SQIVND (reference sequence). This CDR3 region has 16 residues. V dropped 4 bases and J dropped 4 bases, with 17 bases sitting between them. CDR3 bases: TGTGCCAGTAGTACAACCGGGACACCGCAAAATCAGCCCCAGCATTTT. The encoded protein is CASSTTGTPQNQPQHF.

The chain carries TRBV5-1 and TRBJ2-3, with D perhaps matching TRBD2 (5 bases). V was trimmed by 6 bases and J by 1 base, leaving 15 bases between them. The CDR3 spans 15 residues. Germline lookup yields CDR1 SGHRS and CDR2 YFSETQ. The CDR3 nucleotides are TGCGCCAGCAAACGGACTGGAAGCGGCACAGATACGCAGTATTTT. Protein sequence: CASKRTGSGTDTQYF.

The CDR3 sequence is CASSIYSGGSNQPQHF. The CDR3 region has the DNA TGTGCCAGTAGTATATACTCGGGGGGGTCCAATCAGCCCCAGCATTTT. This sequence joins TRBV19 and TRBJ1-5; D possibly corresponds to TRBD1 (5 bases). Trimming took 2 bases from V and 3 from J, leaving 14 bases between them. This CDR3 contains 16 residues. Per germline, CDR1 LNHDA and CDR2 SQIVND (reference sequence). The whole variable domain, filled in from reference TRBV19 and TRBJ1-5, reads DGGITQSPKYLFRKEGQNVTLSCEQNLNHDAMYWYRQDPGQGLRLIYYSQIVNDFQKGDIAEGYSVSREKKESFPLTVTSAQKNPTAFYLCASSIYSGGSNQPQHFGDGTRLSIL.

The CDR3 sequence: CASSADLTGELFF. The CDR3 bases are TGTGCCAGCAGTGCGGACTTAACCGGGGAGCTGTTTTTT. The chain couples TRBV2 to TRBJ2-2; D is possibly TRBD2 (5 bases). The length of the CDR3 is 13 residues. Trimming cost V 4 bases and J 5 bases, with 8 bases left between them. From germline, CDR1 is SNHLY and CDR2 FYNNEI.

The chain is built from TRBV14 and TRBJ2-5; unclear D gene. The V and J ends lost 2 bases and 7 bases respectively, with 5 bases between them. Germline CDR1 and CDR2: SGHDN and FVKESK. This CDR3 comprises 11 residues. DNA of the CDR3: TGTGCCAGCAGCCAATCACGGACCCAGTACTTC. Translating it yields CASSQSRTQYF.

The chain joins TRBV6-1 to TRBJ2-7; D not certain. The CDR3 consists of 13 residues. V was shortened by 1 base and J by 6 bases, with 10 bases between the two germline ends. From germline, CDR1 is MNHNS and CDR2 SASEGT. CDR3 in amino acids: CASSEVGSSEQYF. CDR3 DNA sequence: TGTGCCAGCAGTGAAGTGGGGTCCAGCGAGCAGTACTTC.

The chain carries TRBV27 and TRBJ2-1; maybe TRBD1 (6 bases). The V gene's germline CDR1 is MNHEY and CDR2 SMNVEV (reference sequence). This CDR3 comprises 15 residues. V gave up 3 bases and J gave up 4 bases, with 13 bases separating them. CDR3 DNA: TGTGCCAGCAGTTTCAGCCAGGGGTCGTACAATGAGCAGTTCTTC. This sequence encodes CASSFSQGSYNEQFF.

The chain joins TRBV7-9 to TRBJ2-7; D is possibly TRBD1 (6 bases). This CDR3 has 16 residues. The V end lost 3 bases, the J end lost 0 bases, and 15 bases lay between the germline ends. The germline gives CDR1 SEHNR, CDR2 FQNEAQ (reference sequence). CDR3: CASSFAWDTGSYEQYF. The CDR3 nucleotides read TGTGCCAGCAGCTTCGCCTGGGACACGGGCTCCTACGAGCAGTACTTC.

The chain is built from TRBV19 and TRBJ2-5, with D perhaps matching TRBD1 or TRBD2 (6 bases each). The CDR3 contains 15 residues. Trimming removed 6 bases at V and 0 bases at J, with 14 bases between. Germline lookup yields CDR1 LNHDA and CDR2 SQIVND (reference sequence). CDR3 in DNA: TGTGCCAGTAGGGAGGGTACAGGGAACCAAGAGACCCAGTACTTC. Its translation is CASREGTGNQETQYF.

The chain combines TRBV18 with TRBJ2-5; no clear D. Trimming stripped 3 bases from V and 5 bases from J, with 4 bases between. The CDR3 covers 11 residues. The germline gives CDR1 KGHSH, CDR2 LQKENI. This CDR3 reads CASSPGETQYF. CDR3 DNA: TGTGCCAGCTCACCGGGGGAGACCCAGTACTTC.

The rearrangement joins TRBV9 to TRBJ2-7, with D maybe TRBD1 (5 bases). Trimming left V 3 bases short and J 7 bases short, with 17 bases between. This CDR3 region has 14 residues. The germline V gene has CDR1 SGDLS and CDR2 YYNGEE. CDR3 sequence (DNA): TGTGCCAGCAGCGCCGGACCGGCAGGGCGGGAGCAGTACTTC. Translating gives CASSAGPAGREQYF.

The chain uses TRBV19 and TRBJ2-3, with 9 bases matching TRBD2. Germline assignment: CDR1 LNHDA and CDR2 SQIVND (reference sequence). With V trimmed by 3 bases and J by 2 bases, 3 bases remained unmatched. CDR3 size: 15 residues. DNA for the CDR3: TGTGCCAGTAGTATCAGCGGGAGGCCCACAGATACGCAGTATTTT. This sequence encodes CASSISGRPTDTQYF.

The CDR3 DNA reads TGCGCCAGCAGCCCACCCTCCGTACCCTCAGATACGCAGTATTTT. As protein: CASSPPSVPSDTQYF. This sequence joins TRBV5-1 and TRBJ2-3; D remains ambiguous. Germline V gene lookup returns CDR1 SGHRS and CDR2 YFSETQ. Trimming removed 4 bases from V and 4 bases from J, with 16 bases in between. The CDR3 contains 15 residues. Based on the CDR3 plus reference TRBV5-1 and TRBJ2-3, the full variable domain is KAGVTQTPRYLIKTRGQQVTLSCSPISGHRSVSWYQQTPGQGLQFLFEYFSETQRNKGNFPGRFSGRQFSNSRSEMNVSTLELGDSALYLCASSPPSVPSDTQYFGPGTRLTVL.

This clone occurred once. The V and J genes are TRBV4-2 and TRBJ2-2, with 7 bases aligning to TRBD2. Germline CDR1 LGHNA, CDR2 YNFKEQ. The V gene end was trimmed by 3 bases and the J gene end by 5 bases; junction bases not matched to a gene: 9. The CDR3 runs 16 residues. The CDR3: CASSQPAGVRTGELFF. In DNA, the CDR3 is TGTGCCAGCAGCCAGCCCGCGGGAGTTAGAACCGGGGAGCTGTTTTTT.

The chain employs TRBV2 and TRBJ2-2; 15 bases are a match to TRBD2. CDR3 size: 16 residues. With V trimmed by 6 bases and J by 8 bases, 7 bases remained unmatched. Germline V gene sequence: CDR1 SNHLY, CDR2 FYNNEI. The CDR3 coding sequence is TGTGCCAGCAGACCCGGGACTAGCGGGGGGATAGGGGAGCTGTTTTTT. Translating gives CASRPGTSGGIGELFF. Full variable domain (rest looked up from reference TRBV2 and TRBJ2-2): EPEVTQTPSHQVTQMGQEVILRCVPISNHLYFYWYRQILGQKVEFLVSFYNNEISEKSEIFDDQFSVERPDGSNFTLKIRSTKLEDSAMYFCASRPGTSGGIGELFFGEGSRLTVL.

The chain is built from TRBV7-9 and TRBJ2-1, with a tentative D call TRBD2 (6 bases). The CDR3 is made up of 17 amino acids. Trimming removed 5 bases at V and 6 bases at J, with 23 bases between. Per the germline V gene, CDR1 is SEHNR and CDR2 is FQNEAQ (reference sequence). The CDR3 nucleotides read TGTGCCAGCAGCCCGCTAGCGAAAGGGATTGGGATCAATGAGCAGTTCTTC. Its protein is CASSPLAKGIGINEQFF.

This chain uses TRBV7-2 with TRBJ1-5; tentative D call: TRBD1 (6 bases). The V gene's germline CDR1 is SGHTA and CDR2 FQGNSA. This CDR3 comprises 15 residues. Trimming removed 5 bases from V and 2 bases from J, with 13 bases in between. CDR3 sequence reads: CASSQQGGGNQPQHF. Written as DNA, the CDR3 is TGTGCCAGCAGCCAACAGGGAGGAGGCAATCAGCCCCAGCATTTT.

The J gene is TRBJ1-2, the V gene TRBV19; maybe TRBD1 (5 bases). The V gene's germline CDR1 is LNHDA and CDR2 SQIVND (reference sequence). The V end was cut by 1 base, the J end by 7 bases, with 16 bases between. This CDR3 is 15 amino acids long. The CDR3 loop reads CASSIGWGRAAGYTF. The DNA for the CDR3 is TGTGCCAGTAGTATAGGTTGGGGCCGGGCGGCTGGCTACACCTTC.

The rearrangement uses TRBV7-3 and TRBJ2-3; D ambiguous. CDR1 SGHTA and CDR2 FQGTGA come from the germline V gene. The V end lost 0 bases, the J end lost 4 bases, and 8 bases lay between the germline ends. The CDR3 is 14 residues long. In nucleotides, the CDR3 is TGTGCCAGCAGCTTAACGAGGAACGCAGATACGCAGTATTTT. Translated: CASSLTRNADTQYF.

V gene TRBV6-5 combines with J gene TRBJ1-1; TRBD1 might be the D (5 bases). The V and J ends lost 7 bases and 8 bases respectively, with 11 bases between them. CDR1 and CDR2 (germline): MNHEY, SVGAGI. There are 11 residues in the CDR3. This chain's CDR3 is CASTQGHEAFF. The CDR3 coding sequence is TGTGCCAGCACCCAGGGCCACGAAGCTTTCTTT.